This TCR beta chain stems from a study of shared clonotypes between healthy human individuals. Clones were read by immunoSEQ multiplex PCR, and TCRdb kept only the in-frame ones, dropping some. Altogether 2 million to 2.5 million clones are present, 90% to 95% being singletons, with the ten largest covering approximately 0.4%. In germline, CDR1 is SGHRS, CDR2 YFSETQ. V lost 0 bases and J 1 base, leaving 7 bases between the germline ends. The CDR3 covers 14 residues. The TCR originated in a man aged 18 to 35 in good health. Some clones in this sample may be carry-over from other donors' samples. The V call is TRBV5-1, the J call TRBJ2-5, with D unclear. The sequencing sample was made of naive CD4+ T cells from PBMCs. Stated subset: CD45RA+ positively selected. The chain's CDR3 is CASSLGPSQETQYF. CDR3 bases: TGCGCCAGCAGCTTGGGGCCCAGCCAAGAGACCCAGTACTTC.